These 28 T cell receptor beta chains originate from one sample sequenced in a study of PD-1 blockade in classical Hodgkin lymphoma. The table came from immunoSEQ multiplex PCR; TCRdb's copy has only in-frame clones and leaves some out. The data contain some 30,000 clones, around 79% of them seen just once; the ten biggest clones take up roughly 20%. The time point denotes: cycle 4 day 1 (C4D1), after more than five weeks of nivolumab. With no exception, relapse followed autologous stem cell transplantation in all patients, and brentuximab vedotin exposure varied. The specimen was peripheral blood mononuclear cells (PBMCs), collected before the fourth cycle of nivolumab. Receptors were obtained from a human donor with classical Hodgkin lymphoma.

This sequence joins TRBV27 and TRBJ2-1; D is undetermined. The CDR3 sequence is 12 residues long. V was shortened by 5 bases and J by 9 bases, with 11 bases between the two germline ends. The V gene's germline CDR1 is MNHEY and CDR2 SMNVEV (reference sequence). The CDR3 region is CASSPLGIEQFF. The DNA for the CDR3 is TGTGCCAGCAGTCCACTTGGAATTGAGCAGTTCTTC.

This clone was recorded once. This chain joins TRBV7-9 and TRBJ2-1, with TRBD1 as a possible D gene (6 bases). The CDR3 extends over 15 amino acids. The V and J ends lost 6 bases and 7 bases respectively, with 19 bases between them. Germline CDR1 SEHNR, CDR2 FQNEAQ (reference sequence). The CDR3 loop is CASSAFSGHTNEQFF. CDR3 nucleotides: TGTGCCAGCAGTGCCTTTTCGGGACATACGAATGAGCAGTTCTTC.

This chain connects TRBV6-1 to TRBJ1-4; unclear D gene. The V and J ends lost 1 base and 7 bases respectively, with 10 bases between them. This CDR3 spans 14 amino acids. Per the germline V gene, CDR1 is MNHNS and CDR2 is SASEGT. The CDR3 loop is CASSEGRGGEKLFF. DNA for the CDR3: TGTGCCAGCAGTGAAGGTCGTGGAGGTGAAAAACTGTTTTTT.

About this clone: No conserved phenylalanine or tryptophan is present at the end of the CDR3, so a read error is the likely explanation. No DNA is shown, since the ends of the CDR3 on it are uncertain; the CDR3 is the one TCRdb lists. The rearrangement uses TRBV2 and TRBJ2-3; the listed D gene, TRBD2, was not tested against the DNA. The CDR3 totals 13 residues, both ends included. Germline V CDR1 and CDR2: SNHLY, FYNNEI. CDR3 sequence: CASLRLAGAPEVY.

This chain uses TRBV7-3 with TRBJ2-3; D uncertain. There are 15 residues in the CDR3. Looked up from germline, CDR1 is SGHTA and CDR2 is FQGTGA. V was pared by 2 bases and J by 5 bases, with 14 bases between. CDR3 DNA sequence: TGTGCCAGCAGCTTAGCTGGACGAGAGGTAGATACGCAGTATTTT. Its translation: CASSLAGREVDTQYF.

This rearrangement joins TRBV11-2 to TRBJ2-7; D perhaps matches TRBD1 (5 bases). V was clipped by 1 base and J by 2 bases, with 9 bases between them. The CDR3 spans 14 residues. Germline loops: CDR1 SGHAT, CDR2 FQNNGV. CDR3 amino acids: CASSLGAGPYEQYF. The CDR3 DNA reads TGTGCCAGCAGCTTAGGGGCAGGGCCCTACGAGCAGTACTTC.

As DNA, the CDR3 is TGTGCCAGTAGTATGCCCAGGGCGAACTATGGCTACACCTTC. This encodes CASSMPRANYGYTF. This chain uses TRBV19 with TRBJ1-2; perhaps TRBD1 as D (5 bases). The germline gives CDR1 LNHDA, CDR2 SQIVND (reference sequence). Between the trimmed V and J ends, which lost 3 bases and 2 bases, there was a span of 10 bases. The CDR3 has 14 amino acids. The full variable domain, completed using reference TRBV19 and TRBJ1-2, is DGGITQSPKYLFRKEGQNVTLSCEQNLNHDAMYWYRQDPGQGLRLIYYSQIVNDFQKGDIAEGYSVSREKKESFPLTVTSAQKNPTAFYLCASSMPRANYGYTFGSGTRLTVV.

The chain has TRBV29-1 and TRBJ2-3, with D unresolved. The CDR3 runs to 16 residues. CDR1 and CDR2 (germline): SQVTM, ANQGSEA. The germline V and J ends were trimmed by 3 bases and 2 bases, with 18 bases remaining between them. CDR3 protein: CSVDLGRVFNTDTQYF. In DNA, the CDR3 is TGCAGCGTTGATCTGGGCAGAGTCTTCAACACAGATACGCAGTATTTT.

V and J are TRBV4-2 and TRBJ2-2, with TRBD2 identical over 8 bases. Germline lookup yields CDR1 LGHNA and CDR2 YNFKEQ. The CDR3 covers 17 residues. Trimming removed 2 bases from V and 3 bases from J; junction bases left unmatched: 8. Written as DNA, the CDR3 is TGTGCCAGCAGCCAAAAGGGCGGGGGGCATTACACCGGGGAGCTGTTTTTT. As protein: CASSQKGGGHYTGELFF.

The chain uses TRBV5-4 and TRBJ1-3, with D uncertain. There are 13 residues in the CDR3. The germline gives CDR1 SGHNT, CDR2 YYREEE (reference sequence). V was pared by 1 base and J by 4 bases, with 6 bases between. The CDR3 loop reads CASSLLAGNTIYF. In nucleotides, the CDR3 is TGTGCCAGCAGCTTGTTGGCAGGAAACACCATATATTTT.

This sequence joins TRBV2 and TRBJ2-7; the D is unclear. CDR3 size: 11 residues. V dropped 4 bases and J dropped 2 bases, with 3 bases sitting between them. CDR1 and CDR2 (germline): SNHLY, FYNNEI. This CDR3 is CASSVTYEQYF. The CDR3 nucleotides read TGTGCCAGCAGTGTAACCTACGAGCAGTACTTC.

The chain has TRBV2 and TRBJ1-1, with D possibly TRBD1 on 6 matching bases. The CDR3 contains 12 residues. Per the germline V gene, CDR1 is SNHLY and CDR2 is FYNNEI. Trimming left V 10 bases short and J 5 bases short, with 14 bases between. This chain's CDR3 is CATSDSKTEAFF. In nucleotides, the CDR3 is TGTGCCACCTCGGACAGTAAAACTGAAGCTTTCTTT.

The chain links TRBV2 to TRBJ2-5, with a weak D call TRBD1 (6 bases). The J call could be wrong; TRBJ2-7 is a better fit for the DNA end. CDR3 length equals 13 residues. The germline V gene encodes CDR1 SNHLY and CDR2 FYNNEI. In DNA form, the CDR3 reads TGTGCCAGCAGTTTAAGGGGGAACTACGAGCAGTACTTC. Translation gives CASSLRGNYEQYF.

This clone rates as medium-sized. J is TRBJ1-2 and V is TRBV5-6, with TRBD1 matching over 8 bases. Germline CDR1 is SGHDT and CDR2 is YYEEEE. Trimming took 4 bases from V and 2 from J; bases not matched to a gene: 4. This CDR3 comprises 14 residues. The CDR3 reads CASSQGQANYGYTF. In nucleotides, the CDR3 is TGTGCCAGCAGCCAGGGACAGGCAAACTATGGCTACACCTTC.

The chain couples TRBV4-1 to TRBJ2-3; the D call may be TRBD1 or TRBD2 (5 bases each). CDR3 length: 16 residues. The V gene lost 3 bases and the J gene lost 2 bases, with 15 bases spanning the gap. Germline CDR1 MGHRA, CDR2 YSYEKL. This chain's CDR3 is CASSHKGRGPTDTQYF. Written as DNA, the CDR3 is TGCGCCAGCAGCCACAAAGGACGGGGCCCCACAGATACGCAGTATTTT.

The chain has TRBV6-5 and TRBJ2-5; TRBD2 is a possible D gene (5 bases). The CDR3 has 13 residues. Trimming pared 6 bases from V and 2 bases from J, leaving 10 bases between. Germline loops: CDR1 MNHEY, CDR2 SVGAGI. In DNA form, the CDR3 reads TGTGCCAGCAGCCCGACGGGACAAGAGACCCAGTACTTC. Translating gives CASSPTGQETQYF.

The CDR3 loop is CASSIVIPGELFF. For the CDR3, the DNA is TGTGCCAGTAGTATAGTCATTCCCGGGGAGCTGTTTTTT. V gene TRBV19 combines with J gene TRBJ2-2, with D uncertain. The ends were cut back, 1 base at V and 6 bases at J, with 6 bases in the middle. Per the germline V gene, CDR1 is LNHDA and CDR2 is SQIVND (reference sequence). The CDR3 length is 13 residues.

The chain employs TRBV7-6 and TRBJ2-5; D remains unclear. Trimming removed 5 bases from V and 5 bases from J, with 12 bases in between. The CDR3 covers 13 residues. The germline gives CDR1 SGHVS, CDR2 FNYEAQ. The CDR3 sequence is CASSKSNGETQYF. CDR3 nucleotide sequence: TGTGCCAGCAGCAAGAGCAATGGGGAGACCCAGTACTTC.

The CDR3 is CASSLDHRGPRGKLFF. CDR3 nucleotide sequence: TGTGCCAGCAGCTTAGATCACAGGGGCCCGAGGGGAAAACTGTTTTTT. J is TRBJ1-4 and V is TRBV11-2, with 7 bases identical to TRBD1. Trimming at V came to 0 bases and at J to 10 bases, leaving 11 bases not matched to a gene. Germline V gene data show CDR1 as SGHAT and CDR2 as FQNNGV. CDR3 length equals 16 residues.

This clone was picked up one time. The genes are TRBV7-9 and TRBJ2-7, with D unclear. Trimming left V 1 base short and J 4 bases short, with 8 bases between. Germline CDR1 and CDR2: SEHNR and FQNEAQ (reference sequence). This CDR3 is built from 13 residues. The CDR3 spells CASSLERVYEQYF. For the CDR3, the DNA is TGTGCCAGCAGCTTAGAAAGGGTTTACGAGCAGTACTTC.

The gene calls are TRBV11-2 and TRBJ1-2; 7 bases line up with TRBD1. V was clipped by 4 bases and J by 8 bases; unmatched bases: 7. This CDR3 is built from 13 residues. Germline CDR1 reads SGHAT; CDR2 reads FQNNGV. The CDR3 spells CASSSGGDRGYTF. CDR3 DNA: TGTGCCAGCAGCTCAGGGGGGGATCGGGGCTACACCTTC.

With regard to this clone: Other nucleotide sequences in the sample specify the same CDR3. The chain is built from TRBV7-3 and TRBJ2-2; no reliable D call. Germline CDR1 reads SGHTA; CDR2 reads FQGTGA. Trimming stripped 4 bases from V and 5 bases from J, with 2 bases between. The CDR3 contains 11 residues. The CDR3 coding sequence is TGTGCCAGCAGCTCGACCGGGGAGCTGTTTTTT. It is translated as CASSSTGELFF.

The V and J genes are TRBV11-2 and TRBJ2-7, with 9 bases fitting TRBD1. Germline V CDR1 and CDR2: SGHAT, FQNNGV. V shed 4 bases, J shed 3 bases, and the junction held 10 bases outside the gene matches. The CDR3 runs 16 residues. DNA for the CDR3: TGTGCCAGCAGCTCACTTACCGGGACAGGGTACTACGAGCAGTACTTC. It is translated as CASSSLTGTGYYEQYF.

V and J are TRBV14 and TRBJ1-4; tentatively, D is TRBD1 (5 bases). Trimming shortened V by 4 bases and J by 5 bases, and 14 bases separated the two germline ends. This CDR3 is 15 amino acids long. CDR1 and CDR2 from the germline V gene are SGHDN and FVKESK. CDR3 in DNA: TGTGCCAGCAGCCTAGGTAAAGGGGCCAATGAAAAACTGTTTTTT. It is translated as CASSLGKGANEKLFF.

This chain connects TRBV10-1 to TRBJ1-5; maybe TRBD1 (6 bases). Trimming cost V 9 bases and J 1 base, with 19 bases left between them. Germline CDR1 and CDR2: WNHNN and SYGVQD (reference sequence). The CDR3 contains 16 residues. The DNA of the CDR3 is TGCGCCAGGGGGGGGCAGGCAAATTGGAGCAATCAGCCCCAGCATTTT. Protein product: CARGGQANWSNQPQHF.

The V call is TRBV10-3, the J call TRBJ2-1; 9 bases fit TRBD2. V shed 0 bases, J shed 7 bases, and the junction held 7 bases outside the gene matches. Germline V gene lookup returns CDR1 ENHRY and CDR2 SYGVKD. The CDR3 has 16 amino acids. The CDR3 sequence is CAISESSGGIGNEQFF. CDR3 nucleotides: TGTGCCATCAGTGAGTCAAGCGGGGGGATTGGGAATGAGCAGTTCTTC.

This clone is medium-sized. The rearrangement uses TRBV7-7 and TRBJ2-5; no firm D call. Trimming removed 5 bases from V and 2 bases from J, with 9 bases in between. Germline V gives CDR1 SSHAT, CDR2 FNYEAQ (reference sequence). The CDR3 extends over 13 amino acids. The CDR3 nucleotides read TGTGCCAGCAGCGCACTGAGTCAAGAGACCCAGTACTTC. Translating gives CASSALSQETQYF.

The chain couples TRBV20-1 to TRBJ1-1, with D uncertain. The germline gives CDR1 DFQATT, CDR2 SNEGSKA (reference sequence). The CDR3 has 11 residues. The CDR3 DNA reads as TGCAATTCGGAGTCCCACACTGAAGCTTTCTTT. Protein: CNSESHTEAFF.